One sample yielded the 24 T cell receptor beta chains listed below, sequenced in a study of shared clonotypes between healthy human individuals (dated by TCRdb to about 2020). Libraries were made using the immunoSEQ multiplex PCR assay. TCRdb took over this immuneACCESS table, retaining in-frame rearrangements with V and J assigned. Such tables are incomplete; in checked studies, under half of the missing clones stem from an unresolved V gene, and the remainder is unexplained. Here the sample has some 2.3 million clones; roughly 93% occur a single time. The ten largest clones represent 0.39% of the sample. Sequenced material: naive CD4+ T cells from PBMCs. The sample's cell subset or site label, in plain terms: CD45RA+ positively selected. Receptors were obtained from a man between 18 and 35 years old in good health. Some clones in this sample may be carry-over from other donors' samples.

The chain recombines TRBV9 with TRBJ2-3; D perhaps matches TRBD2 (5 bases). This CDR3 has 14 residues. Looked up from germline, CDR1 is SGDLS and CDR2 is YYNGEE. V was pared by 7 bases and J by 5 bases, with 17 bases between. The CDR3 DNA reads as TGTGCCAGCGGGCGGGTGGTGTCGGGAGATACGCAGTATTTT. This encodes CASGRVVSGDTQYF. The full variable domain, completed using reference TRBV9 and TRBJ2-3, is DSGVTQTPKHLITATGQRVTLRCSPRSGDLSVYWYQQSLDQGLQFLIQYYNGEERAKGNILERFSAQQFPDLHSELNLSSLELGDSALYFCASGRVVSGDTQYFGPGTRLTVL.

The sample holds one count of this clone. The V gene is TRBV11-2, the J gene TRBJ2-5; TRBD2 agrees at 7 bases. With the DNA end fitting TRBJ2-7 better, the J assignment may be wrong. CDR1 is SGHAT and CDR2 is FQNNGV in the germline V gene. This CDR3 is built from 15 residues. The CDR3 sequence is CASSLDRGESYEQYF. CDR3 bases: TGTGCCAGCAGCTTAGATCGGGGGGAGTCCTACGAGCAGTACTTC.

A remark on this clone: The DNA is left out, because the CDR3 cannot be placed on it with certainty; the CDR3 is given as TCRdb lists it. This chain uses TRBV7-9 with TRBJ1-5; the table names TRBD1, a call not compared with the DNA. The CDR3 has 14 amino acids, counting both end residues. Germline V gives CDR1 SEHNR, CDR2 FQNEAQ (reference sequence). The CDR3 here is CASSSTLGQQPQHF.

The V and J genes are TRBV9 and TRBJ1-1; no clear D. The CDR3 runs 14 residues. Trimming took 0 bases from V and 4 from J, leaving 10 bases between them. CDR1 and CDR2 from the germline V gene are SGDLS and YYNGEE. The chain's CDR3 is CASSVGGSVTEAFF. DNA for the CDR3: TGTGCCAGCAGCGTAGGGGGTTCGGTCACTGAAGCTTTCTTT.

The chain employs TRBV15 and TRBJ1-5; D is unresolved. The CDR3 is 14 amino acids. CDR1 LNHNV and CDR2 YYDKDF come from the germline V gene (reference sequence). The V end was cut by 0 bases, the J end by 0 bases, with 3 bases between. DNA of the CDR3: TGTGCCACCAGCAGAGAAGGTAGCAATCAGCCCCAGCATTTT. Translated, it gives CATSREGSNQPQHF.

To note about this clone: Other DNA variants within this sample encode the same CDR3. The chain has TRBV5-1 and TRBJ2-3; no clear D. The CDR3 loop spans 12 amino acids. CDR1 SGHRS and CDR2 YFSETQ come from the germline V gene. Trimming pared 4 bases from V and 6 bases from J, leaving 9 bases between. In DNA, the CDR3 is TGCGCCAGCAGCCTTGTGTCGGATACGCAGTATTTT. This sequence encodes CASSLVSDTQYF.

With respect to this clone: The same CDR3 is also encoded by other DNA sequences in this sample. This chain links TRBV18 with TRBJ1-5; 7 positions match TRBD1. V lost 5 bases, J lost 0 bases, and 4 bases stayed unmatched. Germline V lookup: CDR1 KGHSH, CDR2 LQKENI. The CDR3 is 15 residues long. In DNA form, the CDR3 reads TGTGCCAGCTCATCCGGACAGGCTAGCAATCAGCCCCAGCATTTT. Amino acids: CASSSGQASNQPQHF.

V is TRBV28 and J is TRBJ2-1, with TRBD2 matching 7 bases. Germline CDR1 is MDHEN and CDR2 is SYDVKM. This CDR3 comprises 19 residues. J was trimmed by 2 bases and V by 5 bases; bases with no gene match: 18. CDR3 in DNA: TGTGCCAGCAGTCCCGACTTGGGTTCGCGGGAGTATACCTACAATGAGCAGTTCTTC. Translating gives CASSPDLGSREYTYNEQFF. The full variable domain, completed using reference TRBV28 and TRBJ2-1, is DVKVTQSSRYLVKRTGEKVFLECVQDMDHENMFWYRQDPGLGLRLIYFSYDVKMKEKGDIPEGYSVSREKKERFSLILESASTNQTSMYLCASSPDLGSREYTYNEQFFGPGTRLTVL.

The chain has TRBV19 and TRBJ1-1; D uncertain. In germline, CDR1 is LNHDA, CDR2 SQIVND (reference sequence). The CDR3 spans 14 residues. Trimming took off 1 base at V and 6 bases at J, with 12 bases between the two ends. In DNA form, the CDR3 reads TGTGCCAGTAGTATAGGGCCGGGCCGCGCTGAAGCTTTCTTT. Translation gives CASSIGPGRAEAFF.

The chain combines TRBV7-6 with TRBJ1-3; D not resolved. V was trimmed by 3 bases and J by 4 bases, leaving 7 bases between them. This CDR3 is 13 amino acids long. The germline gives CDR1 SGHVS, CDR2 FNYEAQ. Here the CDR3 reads CASSLEPGNTIYF. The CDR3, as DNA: TGTGCCAGCAGCTTGGAACCGGGAAACACCATATATTTT.

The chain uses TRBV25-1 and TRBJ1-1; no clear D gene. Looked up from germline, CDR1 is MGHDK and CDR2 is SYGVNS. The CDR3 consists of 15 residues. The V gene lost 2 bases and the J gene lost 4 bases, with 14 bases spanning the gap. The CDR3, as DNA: TGTGCCAGCAGTGAACCCAGACCCTACGGCACTGAAGCTTTCTTT. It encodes CASSEPRPYGTEAFF.

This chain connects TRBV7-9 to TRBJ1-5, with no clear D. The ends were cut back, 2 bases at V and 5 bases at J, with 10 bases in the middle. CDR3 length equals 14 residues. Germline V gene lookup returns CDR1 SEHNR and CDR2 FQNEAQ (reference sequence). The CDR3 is CASSLYSADQPQHF. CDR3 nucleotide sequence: TGTGCCAGCAGCTTATACAGCGCCGATCAGCCCCAGCATTTT.

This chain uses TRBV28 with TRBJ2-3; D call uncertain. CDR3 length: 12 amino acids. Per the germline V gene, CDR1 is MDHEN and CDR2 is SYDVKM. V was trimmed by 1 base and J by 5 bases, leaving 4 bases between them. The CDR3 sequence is CASSLFGDTQYF. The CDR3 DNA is TGTGCCAGCAGTTTATTTGGAGATACGCAGTATTTT.

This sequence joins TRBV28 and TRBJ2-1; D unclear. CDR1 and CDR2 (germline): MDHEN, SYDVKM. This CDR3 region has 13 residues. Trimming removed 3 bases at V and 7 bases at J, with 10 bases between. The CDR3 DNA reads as TGTGCCAGCAGTTTGCCTCGATGGAATGAGCAGTTCTTC. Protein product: CASSLPRWNEQFF.

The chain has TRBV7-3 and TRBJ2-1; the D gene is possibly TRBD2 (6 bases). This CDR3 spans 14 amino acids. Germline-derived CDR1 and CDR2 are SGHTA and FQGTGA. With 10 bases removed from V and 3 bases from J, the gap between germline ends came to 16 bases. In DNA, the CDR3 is TGTGCCAACCCGGGGGTGTCCTGCTACAATGAGCAGTTCTTC. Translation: CANPGVSCYNEQFF.

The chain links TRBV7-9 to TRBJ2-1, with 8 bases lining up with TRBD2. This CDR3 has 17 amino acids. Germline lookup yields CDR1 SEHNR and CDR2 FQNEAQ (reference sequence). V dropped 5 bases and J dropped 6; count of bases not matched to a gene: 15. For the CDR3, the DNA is TGTGCCAGCAGCCCTCTACGGGAGGGCCTTTGGGGCAATGAGCAGTTCTTC. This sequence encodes CASSPLREGLWGNEQFF.

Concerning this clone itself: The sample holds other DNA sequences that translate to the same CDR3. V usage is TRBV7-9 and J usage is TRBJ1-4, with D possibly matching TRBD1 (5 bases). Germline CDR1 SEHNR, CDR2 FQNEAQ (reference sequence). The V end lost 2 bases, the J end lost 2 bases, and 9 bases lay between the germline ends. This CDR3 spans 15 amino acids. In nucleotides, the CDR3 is TGTGCCAGCAGCTTACAGGGTCGGACTAATGAAAAACTGTTTTTT. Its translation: CASSLQGRTNEKLFF.

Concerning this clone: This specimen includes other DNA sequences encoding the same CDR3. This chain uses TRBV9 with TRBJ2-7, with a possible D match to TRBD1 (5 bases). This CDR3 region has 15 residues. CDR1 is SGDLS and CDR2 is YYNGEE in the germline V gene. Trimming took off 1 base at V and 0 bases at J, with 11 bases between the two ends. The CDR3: CASSVLADSSYEQYF. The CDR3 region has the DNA TGTGCCAGCAGCGTACTCGCTGACAGCTCCTACGAGCAGTACTTC.

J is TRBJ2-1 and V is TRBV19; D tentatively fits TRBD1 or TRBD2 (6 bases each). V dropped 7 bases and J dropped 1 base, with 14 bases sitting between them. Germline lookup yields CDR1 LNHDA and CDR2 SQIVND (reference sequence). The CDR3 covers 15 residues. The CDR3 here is CASTLGGGSYNEQFF. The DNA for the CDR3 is TGTGCCAGTACTCTGGGGGGCGGATCCTACAATGAGCAGTTCTTC. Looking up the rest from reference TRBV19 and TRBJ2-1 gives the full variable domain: DGGITQSPKYLFRKEGQNVTLSCEQNLNHDAMYWYRQDPGQGLRLIYYSQIVNDFQKGDIAEGYSVSREKKESFPLTVTSAQKNPTAFYLCASTLGGGSYNEQFFGPGTRLTVL.

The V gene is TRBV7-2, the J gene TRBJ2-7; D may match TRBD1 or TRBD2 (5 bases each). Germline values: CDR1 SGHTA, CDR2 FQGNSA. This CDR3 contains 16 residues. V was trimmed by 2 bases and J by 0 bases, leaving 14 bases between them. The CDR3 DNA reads TGTGCCAGCAGCTTAATCCCAGGGAGCCTCTCCTACGAGCAGTACTTC. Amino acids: CASSLIPGSLSYEQYF.

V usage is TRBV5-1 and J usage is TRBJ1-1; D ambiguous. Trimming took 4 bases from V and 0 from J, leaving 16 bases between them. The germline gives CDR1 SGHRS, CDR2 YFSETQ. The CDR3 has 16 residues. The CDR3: CASSPLLWDMNTEAFF. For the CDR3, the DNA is TGCGCCAGCAGCCCCCTATTGTGGGATATGAACACTGAAGCTTTCTTT.

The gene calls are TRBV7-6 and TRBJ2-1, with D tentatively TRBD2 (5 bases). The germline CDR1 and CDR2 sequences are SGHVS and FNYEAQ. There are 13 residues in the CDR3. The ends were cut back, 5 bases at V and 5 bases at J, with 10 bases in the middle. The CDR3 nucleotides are TGTGCCAGCAGCCCCACTAGAAACAATGAGCAGTTCTTC. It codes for CASSPTRNNEQFF.

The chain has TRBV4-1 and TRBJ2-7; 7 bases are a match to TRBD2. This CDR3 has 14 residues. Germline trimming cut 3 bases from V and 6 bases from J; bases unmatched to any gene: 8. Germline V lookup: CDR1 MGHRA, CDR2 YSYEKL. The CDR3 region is CASSQGAGRAEQYF. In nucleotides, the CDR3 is TGCGCCAGCAGCCAGGGAGCGGGACGGGCCGAGCAGTACTTC.

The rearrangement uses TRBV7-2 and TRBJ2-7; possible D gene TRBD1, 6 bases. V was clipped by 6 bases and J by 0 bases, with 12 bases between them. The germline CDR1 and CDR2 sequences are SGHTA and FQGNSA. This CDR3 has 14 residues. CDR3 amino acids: CASRPDRFSYEQYF. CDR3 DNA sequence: TGTGCCAGCAGGCCCGACAGGTTCTCCTACGAGCAGTACTTC. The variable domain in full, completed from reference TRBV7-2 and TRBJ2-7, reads GAGVSQSPSNKVTEKGKDVELRCDPISGHTALYWYRQSLGQGLEFLIYFQGNSAPDKSGLPSDRFSAERTGGSVSTLTIQRTQQEDSAVYLCASRPDRFSYEQYFGPGTRLTVT.